Listed here are 32 T cell receptor beta chains from one sample, sequenced in a study of blood T cell repertoires in COVID-19. Profiling relied on immunoSEQ multiplex PCR, and the TCRdb table lists in-frame clones only, not all of them. The data contain hundreds of thousands of clones, roughly nine tenths of them singletons. Specimen: PBMCs or T cells enriched from blood (not recorded which). The receptors stem from a woman in her forties or fifties in a cohort exposed to, infected with or recovered from COVID-19 (not recorded which).

This chain connects TRBV19 to TRBJ2-7, with D tentatively TRBD1 (5 bases). V was pared by 6 bases and J by 3 bases, with 15 bases between. CDR1 LNHDA and CDR2 SQIVND come from the germline V gene (reference sequence). The CDR3 is 14 residues long. The CDR3 nucleotides read TGTGCCAGTAGAGTCGCTCAGGGCGACTACGAGCAGTACTTC. This encodes CASRVAQGDYEQYF.

The gene calls are TRBV5-1 and TRBJ1-2; D is unresolved. Deletions cut 4 bases from V and 8 bases from J, with 15 bases between. Germline V CDR1 and CDR2: SGHRS, YFSETQ. The CDR3 is made up of 13 amino acids. The CDR3: CASSAGWSSGYTF. Here the CDR3 DNA reads TGCGCCAGCAGCGCGGGCTGGAGCTCGGGCTACACCTTC.

This sequence joins TRBV30 and TRBJ1-5, with 10 positions matching TRBD1. This CDR3 contains 18 residues. The ends lost 3 bases at V and 4 bases at J; junction bases unmatched: 15. The germline V gene encodes CDR1 GTSNPN and CDR2 SVGIG (reference sequence). The CDR3 DNA reads TGTGCCTGGAGAGGCAGGGGCTTGGGGACAGGGGTAAATCAGCCCCAGCATTTT. Protein: CAWRGRGLGTGVNQPQHF.

The chain has TRBV7-2 and TRBJ2-7, with 8 bases matching TRBD2. The V gene end was trimmed by 6 bases and the J gene end by 2 bases; junction bases not matched to a gene: 9. The CDR3 totals 15 residues. Germline CDR1 and CDR2: SGHTA and FQGNSA. CDR3 sequence (DNA): TGTGCCAGCAGTTCCACCACTAGCGGCACCTACGAGCAGTACTTC. Its translation: CASSSTTSGTYEQYF.

This clone was recorded only once. The V gene is TRBV4-1, the J gene TRBJ1-3; D might be TRBD1 (6 bases). CDR1 is MGHRA, CDR2 YSYEKL, per germline. The CDR3 totals 16 residues. Trimming cost V 2 bases and J 0 bases, with 11 bases left between them. The CDR3 loop is CASSQLDRLSGNTIYF. CDR3 sequence (DNA): TGCGCCAGCAGCCAACTTGACAGGCTCTCTGGAAACACCATATATTTT.

A word on this clone: Mismatch with germline at one junction end may stem from a read error. The chain recombines TRBV19 with TRBJ2-5, with TRBD2 matching over 9 bases. This CDR3 is built from 15 residues. Germline CDR1 reads LNHDA; CDR2 reads SQIVND (reference sequence). CDR3 amino acids: CASSGYSGGRETQHF. The CDR3 DNA follows: TGTGCCAGTAGTGGATATAGCGGGGGTCGTGAGACCCAGCACTTC.

V gene TRBV9 combines with J gene TRBJ2-2, with D perhaps matching TRBD1 (6 bases). Germline V lookup: CDR1 SGDLS, CDR2 YYNGEE. The CDR3 sequence is 14 residues long. Trimming pared 10 bases from V and 2 bases from J, leaving 15 bases between. The DNA of the CDR3 is TGTGCCTCAACCGGGACAATAAACACCGGGGAGCTGTTTTTT. Protein sequence: CASTGTINTGELFF.

The chain combines TRBV6-5 with TRBJ2-7; tentatively, D is TRBD2 (7 bases). The CDR3 runs to 13 residues. The germline V gene has CDR1 MNHEY and CDR2 SVGAGI. V lost 6 bases to trimming and J lost 3 bases, with 12 bases between them. The CDR3: CASRRGGGYEQYF. CDR3 sequence (DNA): TGTGCCAGCAGGAGGGGGGGAGGCTACGAGCAGTACTTC.

The chain links TRBV9 to TRBJ2-2, with D perhaps TRBD1 (6 bases). The CDR3 length is 17 residues. Per germline, CDR1 SGDLS and CDR2 YYNGEE. The germline V and J ends were trimmed by 0 bases and 2 bases, with 14 bases remaining between them. As DNA, the CDR3 is TGTGCCAGCAGCGTAGGACCTGGGGGCGGAAACACCGGGGAGCTGTTTTTT. Its translation: CASSVGPGGGNTGELFF.

The sample holds a few counts of this clone. The chain links TRBV6-1 to TRBJ2-2; the D is unclear. V was pared by 0 bases and J by 6 bases, with 5 bases between. The CDR3 totals 13 residues. The V gene's germline CDR1 is MNHNS and CDR2 SASEGT. CDR3 sequence (DNA): TGTGCCAGCAGTGAAGCGGGCCCCGGGGAGCTGTTTTTT. Translation gives CASSEAGPGELFF.

The chain joins TRBV9 to TRBJ1-5; tentatively, D is TRBD1 (6 bases). The CDR3 loop spans 16 amino acids. The germline V gene has CDR1 SGDLS and CDR2 YYNGEE. Trimming left V 2 bases short and J 4 bases short, with 16 bases between. This CDR3 reads CASSVGGRGDNQPQHF. As DNA, the CDR3 is TGTGCCAGCAGCGTCGGTGGCAGGGGCGATAATCAGCCCCAGCATTTT.

The J gene is TRBJ2-1, the V gene TRBV7-9; D ambiguous. The CDR3 extends over 16 amino acids. V was cut by 0 bases and J by 2 bases, with 11 bases left in between. CDR1 is SEHNR and CDR2 is FQNEAQ in the germline V gene (reference sequence). The CDR3 reads CASSLASFRTYNEQFF. DNA of the CDR3: TGTGCCAGCAGCTTAGCTAGCTTCCGTACCTACAATGAGCAGTTCTTC.

This chain links TRBV9 with TRBJ2-7; 10 bases agree with TRBD1. The CDR3 totals 14 residues. V dropped 3 bases and J dropped 3; count of bases not matched to a gene: 3. In germline, CDR1 is SGDLS, CDR2 YYNGEE. CDR3 nucleotides: TGTGCCAGCAGCGCCGGGACAGGGGTCTACGAGCAGTACTTC. Translated, it gives CASSAGTGVYEQYF.

The rearrangement links TRBV25-1 to TRBJ2-7; TRBD1 matches at 9 bases. CDR1 is MGHDK and CDR2 is SYGVNS in the germline V gene. This CDR3 region has 15 residues. The J segment lost 3 bases and the V segment lost 5 bases, leaving 8 bases of the junction unmatched. The CDR3, as DNA: TGTGCCAGCAGTTCCCCGGACAGGGGAATCTACGAGCAGTACTTC. Protein product: CASSSPDRGIYEQYF.

The chain employs TRBV2 and TRBJ1-3; perhaps TRBD1 as D (5 bases). The V gene lost 7 bases and the J gene lost 0 bases, with 13 bases spanning the gap. Germline CDR1 reads SNHLY; CDR2 reads FYNNEI. The CDR3 contains 15 residues. CDR3 loop: CASMMTAFSGNTIYF. CDR3 DNA: TGTGCCAGCATGATGACAGCTTTCTCTGGAAACACCATATATTTT.

This clone occurred a few times. V and J are TRBV5-4 and TRBJ2-7; D perhaps matches TRBD1 (6 bases). V lost 0 bases, J lost 1 base, and 17 bases lay in between. The CDR3 is 17 amino acids. Germline V gives CDR1 SGHNT, CDR2 YYREEE (reference sequence). The CDR3 bases are TGTGCCAGCAGCTTGGGCAGGGGTTTTGGAAAGTCCTACGAGCAGTACTTC. It encodes CASSLGRGFGKSYEQYF.

V gene TRBV5-1 combines with J gene TRBJ1-3; D perhaps matches TRBD1 (6 bases). CDR3 length equals 18 residues. Trimming cost V 3 bases and J 0 bases, with 19 bases left between them. Germline-derived CDR1 and CDR2 are SGHRS and YFSETQ. The CDR3 coding sequence is TGCGCCAGCAGCTCAAGAACCGGGACACATAACTCTGGAAACACCATATATTTT. Protein sequence: CASSSRTGTHNSGNTIYF.

V is TRBV10-2 and J is TRBJ2-2, with 8 bases that match TRBD2. CDR1 is WSHSY, CDR2 SAAADI, per germline. The CDR3 extends over 14 amino acids. After removal of 6 bases from V and 7 bases from J, the junction contained 7 bases not matched to a gene. CDR3 residues: CASRAGGAVGELFF. DNA of the CDR3: TGCGCCAGCAGGGCCGGGGGGGCCGTCGGGGAGCTGTTTTTT.

The chain uses TRBV5-4 and TRBJ1-4; TRBD1 might be the D (6 bases). Germline V gene lookup returns CDR1 SGHNT and CDR2 YYREEE (reference sequence). Trimming took 5 bases from V and 5 from J, leaving 10 bases between them. The CDR3 length is 13 residues. The CDR3 nucleotides are TGTGCCAGCAGTTCCGGGACAAATGAAAAACTGTTTTTT. Its translation: CASSSGTNEKLFF.

The chain links TRBV28 to TRBJ1-1, with TRBD1 matching over 8 bases. V shed 2 bases, J shed 0 bases, and the junction held 5 bases outside the gene matches. The CDR3 has 16 residues. Per the germline V gene, CDR1 is MDHEN and CDR2 is SYDVKM. CDR3 in amino acids: CASSLGGTGLNTEAFF. The CDR3 DNA reads TGTGCCAGCAGTTTAGGCGGGACAGGCCTGAACACTGAAGCTTTCTTT.

This clone was picked up one time. The chain combines TRBV10-2 with TRBJ1-2, with D uncertain. CDR1 and CDR2 from the germline V gene are WSHSY and SAAADI. Trimming took off 3 bases at V and 4 bases at J, with 21 bases between the two ends. CDR3 length: 17 amino acids. For the CDR3, the DNA is TGCGCCAGCAGTGACGGATATAGTTCGGAGGGAACCTATGGCTACACCTTC. As protein: CASSDGYSSEGTYGYTF.

This clone was recorded once. This sequence joins TRBV12-3 or TRBV12-4 and TRBJ2-5; 7 nucleotides agree with TRBD1. V gave up 7 bases and J gave up 4 bases; unmatched junction bases: 6. This CDR3 has 13 amino acids. CDR3 sequence (DNA): TGTGCCAGCACGTACAGGGGTCTAGAGACCCAGTACTTC. It translates to CASTYRGLETQYF.

J is TRBJ2-3 and V is TRBV9, with 7 bases that match TRBD1. Germline CDR1 reads SGDLS; CDR2 reads YYNGEE. Trimming cost V 0 bases and J 0 bases; bases outside gene matches: 4. The CDR3 spans 16 residues. The CDR3 DNA follows: TGTGCCAGCAGCGTAGACGACAGGGTAAGCACAGATACGCAGTATTTT. It yields the protein CASSVDDRVSTDTQYF.

CDR3 bases: TGTGCCAGCTCCCGAGAGAGGACTGAAGCTTTCTTT. It codes for CASSRERTEAFF. The rearrangement links TRBV18 to TRBJ1-1; D gene ambiguous. V was clipped by 6 bases and J by 5 bases, with 10 bases between them. CDR3 length equals 12 residues. Germline CDR1 KGHSH, CDR2 LQKENI.

The V call is TRBV18, the J call TRBJ2-5; TRBD1 is a possible D gene (6 bases). CDR3 length: 14 amino acids. CDR1 and CDR2 from the germline V gene are KGHSH and LQKENI. V lost 1 base, J lost 5 bases, and 11 bases lay in between. The CDR3 reads CASSPQWGRETQYF. The CDR3 DNA is TGTGCCAGCTCACCACAGTGGGGGCGGGAGACCCAGTACTTC.

The chain uses TRBV2 and TRBJ1-6; D call uncertain. Germline V gene data show CDR1 as SNHLY and CDR2 as FYNNEI. The V end was cut by 1 base, the J end by 7 bases, with 8 bases between. The CDR3 length is 14 residues. CDR3 amino acids: CASSEGPGNSPLHF. Written as DNA, the CDR3 is TGTGCCAGCAGTGAAGGTCCGGGGAATTCACCCCTCCACTTT.

DNA of the CDR3: TGTGCCAGCAGCTTAAAGCCGCTCGCTGAGCAGTTCTTC. It yields the protein CASSLKPLAEQFF. The chain uses TRBV7-9 and TRBJ2-1, with unresolved D. CDR1 and CDR2 (germline): SEHNR, FQNEAQ (reference sequence). The CDR3 has 13 amino acids. Trimming stripped 2 bases from V and 9 bases from J, with 11 bases between.

This clone showed up just once. This chain links TRBV7-2 with TRBJ2-5; 16 nucleotides line up with TRBD2. The V and J ends lost 3 bases and 5 bases, in that order; junction bases with no gene match: 3. The CDR3 totals 16 residues. Germline CDR1 SGHTA, CDR2 FQGNSA. CDR3 DNA sequence: TGTGCCAGCAGCTTGGGACTAGCGGGGGGGGCGGAGACCCAGTACTTC. Residues: CASSLGLAGGAETQYF.

This chain joins TRBV4-1 and TRBJ2-7; tentatively, D is TRBD2 (6 bases). V was trimmed by 1 base and J by 6 bases, leaving 16 bases between them. Looked up from germline, CDR1 is MGHRA and CDR2 is YSYEKL. The CDR3 sequence is 15 residues long. CDR3 nucleotide sequence: TGCGCCAGCAGCCAAGTGGGCAGGGACTTGGGCGAGCAGTACTTC. This encodes CASSQVGRDLGEQYF.

The chain is built from TRBV7-9 and TRBJ2-3; 11 bases fit TRBD2. V trimming: 5 bases; J trimming: 5 bases; junction bases outside the gene matches: 12. This CDR3 is 17 amino acids long. Germline CDR1 reads SEHNR; CDR2 reads FQNEAQ (reference sequence). CDR3: CASSRPGTSGIQDTQYF. In nucleotides, the CDR3 is TGTGCCAGCAGCCGACCCGGGACTAGCGGCATTCAAGATACGCAGTATTTT.

J is TRBJ2-5 and V is TRBV9; 11 nucleotides line up with TRBD1. The CDR3 contains 16 residues. The junction had 14 bases not matched to a gene; V was cut back by 7 bases and J by 6 bases. CDR1 and CDR2 from the germline V gene are SGDLS and YYNGEE. For the CDR3, the DNA is TGTGCCAGCGGGGGCGATGCAGGACAGGGGGCGAAGACCCAGTACTTC. Translation: CASGGDAGQGAKTQYF.

The gene calls are TRBV14 and TRBJ2-5; D perhaps matches TRBD1 (6 bases). V lost 1 base and J lost 5, with 26 bases in between. The CDR3 contains 19 residues. Germline assignment: CDR1 SGHDN and CDR2 FVKESK. The CDR3 nucleotides read TGTGCCAGCAGCCAAGTGGTTCTGGGAGTGGCAGGGGAGCTGGAGACCCAGTACTTC. Its translation: CASSQVVLGVAGELETQYF.